This T cell receptor (beta chain) originates from a study of T cell repertoires in cytomegalovirus infection. Details on this clonotype: Its antigen is not identified.

The CDR3 sequence is 18 residues long. V trimming: 6 bases; J trimming: 1 base; junction bases outside the gene matches: 15. Germline-derived CDR1 and CDR2 are LNHDA and SQIVND (reference sequence). MiXCR was run by TCRdb on the reads, yielding one entry per CDR3 protein. Among 400,000 to 600,000 distinct CDR3 sequences listed, under 55% were seen once. The TCR was taken from a human donor in good health (CMV status not recorded). Some clones in this sample may be carry-over from other donors' samples. The sample in question was cultured PBMCs, obtained from culture after CMV antigen stimulation. The genes are TRBV19 and TRBJ2-7, with 10 bases identical to TRBD2. CDR3 region: CASSSGRASGRGSYEQYF. The CDR3 DNA reads as TGTGCCAGTAGCTCCGGGAGGGCTAGCGGGAGAGGGTCCTACGAGCAGTACTTC.